This T cell receptor beta chain was retrieved from a study of identical twins. Study-level findings and limits: Invariant MAIT and iNKT cells may have partly biased zero-insertion analyses. Conclusions were based on cross-sectional statistical analysis, without following the same donors. Clonotypes of the beta chain that were abundant in cord blood carried fewer insertions (memory repertoires showed none).

The CDR3 is 13 amino acids. V lost 7 bases to trimming and J lost 3 bases, with 12 bases between them. The V gene's germline CDR1 is SNHLY and CDR2 FYNNEI. TCRdb re-analysed the 5' RACE reads in MiXCR, keeping a single row per CDR3 protein. The sample includes 1.5 million to 2 million distinct CDR3 sequences, about 30% of them seen just once. Regarding this clonotype: Its antigen is undetermined.

Sequenced sample: cord blood. The rearrangement joins TRBV2 to TRBJ1-2; D ambiguous. The TCR was taken from a newborn girl in good health. CDR3 loop: CASTEGWDYGYTF. CDR3 nucleotides: TGTGCCAGCACCGAGGGCTGGGACTATGGCTACACCTTC.